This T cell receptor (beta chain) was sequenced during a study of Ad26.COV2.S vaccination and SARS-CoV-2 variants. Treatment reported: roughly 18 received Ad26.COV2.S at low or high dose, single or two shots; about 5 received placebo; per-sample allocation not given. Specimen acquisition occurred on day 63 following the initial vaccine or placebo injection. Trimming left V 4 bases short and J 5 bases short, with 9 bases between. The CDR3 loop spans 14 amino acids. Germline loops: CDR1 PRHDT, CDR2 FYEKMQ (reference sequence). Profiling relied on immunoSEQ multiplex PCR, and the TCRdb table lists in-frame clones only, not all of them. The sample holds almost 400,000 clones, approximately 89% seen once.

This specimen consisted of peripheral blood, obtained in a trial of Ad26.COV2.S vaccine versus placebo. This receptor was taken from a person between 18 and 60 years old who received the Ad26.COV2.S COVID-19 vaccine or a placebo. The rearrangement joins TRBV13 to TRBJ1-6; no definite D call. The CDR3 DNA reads TGTGCCAGCAGCTCGCAGGCGGATAATTCACCCCTCCACTTT. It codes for CASSSQADNSPLHF.